The clone carrying this T cell receptor (beta chain) showed up just a few times. Its antigen is still unknown. The sample originates from a study of vaccination and CD4 T cells after COVID-19. Treatment given: roughly 10-day PBMC culture with coronavirus spike peptide pools or control peptides (ViraFEST assay). Ahead of the COVID-19 pandemic (2011-2018), the CD4+ T cells of the unexposed donor were collected. This CDR3 has 13 amino acids. Trimming stripped 2 bases from V and 3 bases from J, with 10 bases between. Germline CDR1 is GTSNPN and CDR2 is SVGIG (reference sequence). With the Oncomine TCR Beta short-read assay, DNA from cultured CD4+ T cells was sequenced. Cultures of CD4+ T cells served as the source for extracting genomic DNA. TCRdb reprocessed the PCR reads via MiXCR and lists one record per CDR3 protein. This sample has about 9,400 distinct CDR3 sequences; about 32% occur once, and the top ten carry 20% to 25%.

The clonotype was recovered from a human donor in good health. Sample: CD4+ T cells from blood, cultured in vitro. The V and J genes are TRBV30 and TRBJ1-1; no definite D call. The DNA for the CDR3 is TGTGCCTGGAGTAGAGGTTCGGACACTGAAGCTTTCTTT. It translates to CAWSRGSDTEAFF.